This TCR beta chain was sequenced in a study of cytotoxic CD8 clonotypes in ibrutinib-treated CLL. Profiled with immunoSEQ multiplex PCR; TCRdb holds only in-frame clones, not every one. The sample has 200,000 to 250,000 clones, more than 65% seen once. Germline V gives CDR1 SGDLS, CDR2 YYNGEE. With 0 bases clipped from V and 8 bases from J, the junction kept 9 bases outside the gene matches. The CDR3 extends over 15 amino acids. This clone was detected a few times. This chain uses TRBV9 with TRBJ1-2; TRBD1 matches at 8 bases. The receptor's source is a human donor with chronic lymphocytic leukemia. Specimen: PBMCs, collected after 12 months of ibrutinib treatment. The CDR3 DNA reads as TGTGCCAGCAGCGTAGAACAGGGGGGACGTAAGGGCTACACCTTC. It translates to CASSVEQGGRKGYTF.